The 10 T cell receptor beta chains below come from one sample, sequenced in a study of beta chain features in type 1 diabetes. Investigators reverse transcribed all isolated RNA, so they sequenced expressed TCRB transcripts. Here immunoSEQ multiplex PCR was the method, and the copy in TCRdb shows in-frame clones only, minus some. The table includes hundreds of thousands of clones, over 10% detected once. The sequenced material came from naive CD4+ T cells from blood. All receptors derive from a woman aged 18-35 years in good health.

This clone was detected a few times. This rearrangement joins TRBV7-3 to TRBJ2-7; 9 bases align to TRBD1. J was trimmed by 2 bases and V by 2 bases; bases with no gene match: 1. The CDR3 consists of 14 residues. CDR1 SGHTA and CDR2 FQGTGA come from the germline V gene. The CDR3 region is CASSLGTGPYEQYF. Written as DNA, the CDR3 is TGTGCCAGCAGCTTAGGGACAGGGCCCTACGAGCAGTACTTC.

This clone was recorded a few times. The V gene is TRBV9, the J gene TRBJ2-2, with 9 bases identical to TRBD2. V shed 0 bases and J 7 bases; nucleotides not matched to a gene: 7. CDR1 SGDLS and CDR2 YYNGEE come from the germline V gene. The CDR3 has 16 residues. Here the CDR3 DNA reads TGTGCCAGCAGCGTAGTATTGGCTAGCGGGATCGGGGAGCTGTTTTTT. Residues: CASSVVLASGIGELFF.

This clone showed up just a few times. The J gene is TRBJ2-2, the V gene TRBV29-1; 9 bases fit TRBD1. V lost 5 bases and J lost 6; bases outside the gene matches: 1. Germline V gives CDR1 SQVTM, CDR2 ANQGSEA. CDR3 length: 12 amino acids. In DNA form, the CDR3 reads TGCAGCGTTTACAGGGGGCCCGGGGAGCTGTTTTTT. It yields the protein CSVYRGPGELFF.

The chain carries TRBV7-8 and TRBJ1-5; D is ambiguous. This CDR3 has 12 residues. Trimming pared 5 bases from V and 5 bases from J, leaving 7 bases between. The germline gives CDR1 SGHVS, CDR2 FQNEAQ. The CDR3 DNA reads as TGTGCCAGCAGCCCCCCCGATCAGCCCCAGCATTTT. Its translation: CASSPPDQPQHF.

The chain has TRBV4-1 and TRBJ1-1; D is undetermined. Germline CDR1 MGHRA, CDR2 YSYEKL. The CDR3 sequence is 14 residues long. V lost 2 bases and J lost 5, with 12 bases in between. The CDR3 DNA follows: TGCGCCAGCAGCCAAACGGGAGCGAGGACTGAAGCTTTCTTT. This gives the protein CASSQTGARTEAFF.

The rearrangement joins TRBV7-9 to TRBJ1-5, with TRBD1 identical over 7 bases. CDR3 length equals 14 residues. The germline V gene encodes CDR1 SEHNR and CDR2 FQNEAQ (reference sequence). V shed 5 bases, J shed 4 bases, and the junction held 5 bases outside the gene matches. CDR3 in DNA: TGTGCCAGCAGCCCACAGGGGATTAATCAGCCCCAGCATTTT. This translates into CASSPQGINQPQHF.

In this sample, this clone turned up a few times. The V gene is TRBV25-1, the J gene TRBJ2-1, with 12 bases that match TRBD2. CDR3 length: 17 residues. CDR1 and CDR2 from the germline V gene are MGHDK and SYGVNS. With V trimmed by 6 bases and J by 0 bases, 6 bases remained unmatched. The CDR3 sequence is CASSTSGGRYSYNEQFF. CDR3 bases: TGTGCCAGCAGCACTAGCGGGGGGCGTTACTCCTACAATGAGCAGTTCTTC.

In this sample, this clone turned up a few times. The V gene is TRBV6-5, the J gene TRBJ2-7; 7 positions match TRBD2. Germline V gene lookup returns CDR1 MNHEY and CDR2 SVGAGI. The V and J ends lost 6 bases and 2 bases, in that order; junction bases with no gene match: 7. The CDR3 totals 14 residues. CDR3 sequence: CASSPVAGAYEQYF. The CDR3 nucleotides are TGTGCCAGCAGCCCAGTAGCGGGTGCCTACGAGCAGTACTTC.

This clone was found a few times. This chain connects TRBV7-2 to TRBJ1-1, with a tentative D call TRBD1 (5 bases). The CDR3 covers 14 residues. V gave up 4 bases and J gave up 3 bases, with 12 bases separating them. CDR1 is SGHTA, CDR2 FQGNSA, per germline. The CDR3 region has the DNA TGTGCCAGCAGCTGGCAGGGAAGGGACACTGAAGCTTTCTTT. It yields the protein CASSWQGRDTEAFF.

The CDR3 here is CAWKSLRATSSYNSPLHF. CDR3 DNA sequence: TGTGCCTGGAAGTCCCTTAGAGCGACGAGCTCCTATAATTCACCCCTCCACTTT. The chain carries TRBV30 and TRBJ1-6, with D unclear. The germline V gene encodes CDR1 GTSNPN and CDR2 SVGIG (reference sequence). CDR3 length: 18 amino acids. V gave up 4 bases and J gave up 0 bases, with 19 bases separating them.